The sample holds many counts of the clone carrying this T cell receptor beta chain. The antigen remains undetermined. The source of the sample is a study of T cells in Graves' hyperthyroidism and ophthalmopathy. Whole-study results and caveats: Ophthalmopathy was distinguished from stable hyperthyroidism by 13 V-J signatures.

Patients having uncontrolled infection, another autoimmune disease, pregnancy or lactation were not included. V lost 3 bases to trimming and J lost 1 base, with 4 bases between them. The CDR3 contains 12 residues. Germline V gene data show CDR1 as DFQATT and CDR2 as SNEGSKA (reference sequence). From RNA transcripts, TCR beta CDR3 regions were amplified. Carried out on the TCR CDR3, a first-round RT-PCR used the HTBI primer set. TCRdb redid the calling of the multiplex PCR reads with MiXCR, one entry per CDR3 protein. The table shows a few hundred thousand distinct CDR3 sequences, with approximately 15% occurring only once.

The V and J genes are TRBV20-1 and TRBJ2-1; D call uncertain. The sequenced sample consisted of blood. The clonotype originates from a woman in her thirties or forties with Graves' hyperthyroidism that later progressed to Graves' ophthalmopathy. CDR3 DNA: TGCAGTGCTAGGCCTTCCTACAATGAGCAGTTCTTC. The encoded protein is CSARPSYNEQFF.